A single sample is the source of the 19 T cell receptor beta chains below, sequenced in a study of T cells in Graves' hyperthyroidism and ophthalmopathy. Amplification yielded TCR beta CDR3 regions, with RNA transcripts as the source. Primed by the HTBI set, a first-round RT-PCR was run on the TCR CDR3. TCRdb analysed the multiplex PCR reads with MiXCR anew, one entry per CDR3 protein. The sample shows more than 450,000 distinct CDR3 sequences, approximately 14% of them seen only once. Input material: blood. The receptor set was obtained from a woman between 35 and 50 years old with Graves' hyperthyroidism.

This clonotype was recorded at least ten times. CDR3 DNA sequence: TGCAGTGCTAGGCCGCAGCCGAACACTGAAGCTTTCTTT. The encoded protein is CSARPQPNTEAFF. The chain is built from TRBV20-1 and TRBJ1-1; D uncertain. CDR1 DFQATT and CDR2 SNEGSKA come from the germline V gene (reference sequence). This CDR3 region has 13 residues. The V end was cut by 3 bases, the J end by 1 base, with 9 bases between.

This clonotype was found once. Possible read error: a much larger clone is one base away. The chain links TRBV10-3 to TRBJ2-1, with TRBD2 matching over 7 bases. The CDR3 length is 11 residues. Per germline, CDR1 ENHRY and CDR2 SYGVKD. The chain's CDR3 is CVLSSGHEQFF. In DNA form, the CDR3 reads TGTGTCCTATCTAGCGGACATGAGCAGTTCTTC.

This clonotype was observed a handful of times. V and J are TRBV19 and TRBJ2-1; 9 bases map to TRBD2. Germline values: CDR1 LNHDA, CDR2 SQIVND (reference sequence). The CDR3 totals 15 residues. J gave up 4 bases and V 3 bases, and 4 bases lay outside the gene matches. CDR3 nucleotides: TGTGCCAGTAGTATTTCTAGCGGGGTTTACAATGAGCAGTTCTTC. It is translated as CASSISSGVYNEQFF. Together with reference TRBV19 and TRBJ2-1, the CDR3 gives the full variable domain: DGGITQSPKYLFRKEGQNVTLSCEQNLNHDAMYWYRQDPGQGLRLIYYSQIVNDFQKGDIAEGYSVSREKKESFPLTVTSAQKNPTAFYLCASSISSGVYNEQFFGPGTRLTVL.

The table lists this clonotype with many counts. The chain carries TRBV12-3 or TRBV12-4 and TRBJ2-1; no reliable D call. V was shortened by 3 bases and J by 8 bases, with 11 bases between the two germline ends. The CDR3 extends over 13 amino acids. The CDR3 reads CASSLNNEDEQFF. Here the CDR3 DNA reads TGTGCCAGCAGTTTGAATAATGAGGATGAGCAGTTCTTC.

This clonotype has only a few counts. The V and J genes are TRBV25-1 and TRBJ2-7, with D maybe TRBD2 (6 bases). This CDR3 spans 14 amino acids. Trimming shortened V by 5 bases and J by 0 bases, and 11 bases separated the two germline ends. Germline lookup yields CDR1 MGHDK and CDR2 SYGVNS. The CDR3 spells CASSSGTLSYEQYF. In DNA form, the CDR3 reads TGTGCCAGCAGTTCCGGGACTCTCTCCTACGAGCAGTACTTC.

This clonotype was seen only a few times. CDR3 in DNA: TGCAGCGTGGGTCTAAATGAGCAGTTCTTC. Its protein is CSVGLNEQFF. V usage is TRBV29-1 and J usage is TRBJ2-1; no definite D call. The CDR3 has 10 amino acids. V was cut by 6 bases and J by 7 bases, with 7 bases left in between. CDR1 is SQVTM and CDR2 is ANQGSEA in the germline V gene.

In its sample, this clonotype was seen many times. The V call is TRBV6-1, the J call TRBJ2-1; possible D gene TRBD2, 6 bases. Germline V gene lookup returns CDR1 MNHNS and CDR2 SASEGT. The CDR3 is 13 amino acids. Trimming removed 8 bases at V and 4 bases at J, with 12 bases between. CDR3 sequence: CASGNSGYNEQFF. DNA for the CDR3: TGTGCCAGCGGTAATAGCGGTTACAATGAGCAGTTCTTC.

This clonotype was seen many times. The chain joins TRBV7-9 to TRBJ2-3; TRBD2 matches at 15 bases. The trim removed 3 bases at V and 6 bases at J, leaving 4 bases unmatched. From germline, CDR1 is SEHNR and CDR2 FQNEAQ (reference sequence). The CDR3 is made up of 16 amino acids. CDR3 amino acids: CASSFGLAGGMDTQYF. The DNA of the CDR3 is TGTGCCAGCAGCTTCGGACTAGCGGGAGGGATGGATACGCAGTATTTT.

This clonotype was found many times. V gene TRBV7-9 combines with J gene TRBJ2-1; either TRBD1 or TRBD2 may fit D (5 bases each). CDR1 SEHNR and CDR2 FQNEAQ come from the germline V gene (reference sequence). CDR3 length equals 14 residues. V shed 7 bases and J shed 9 bases, with 19 bases lying between them. The CDR3 nucleotides read TGTGCCAGCAACCCTCCCGGGGACCGTGGTGAGCAGTTCTTC. Translation: CASNPPGDRGEQFF.

This clonotype occurred many times. As DNA, the CDR3 is TGTGCCAGCAGTGGACAGGGACGGACGCCTGTGAAACTGTTTTTT. Its translation is CASSGQGRTPVKLFF. The chain has TRBV2 and TRBJ1-4; 7 nucleotides line up with TRBD1. Per the germline V gene, CDR1 is SNHLY and CDR2 is FYNNEI. V lost 4 bases to trimming and J lost 11 bases; unmatched junction nucleotides: 13. The CDR3 length is 15 residues.

This clonotype was seen a few times. This chain uses TRBV20-1 with TRBJ2-1; 14 nucleotides match TRBD2. The J segment lost 9 bases and the V segment lost 5 bases, leaving 9 bases of the junction unmatched. CDR1 is DFQATT and CDR2 is SNEGSKA in the germline V gene (reference sequence). CDR3 size: 15 residues. CDR3 protein: CSASPGTSGSGEQFF. CDR3 nucleotide sequence: TGCAGTGCTTCGCCCGGGACTAGCGGGAGTGGTGAGCAGTTCTTC.

The genes are TRBV15 and TRBJ2-7; tentative D call: TRBD1 (5 bases). Germline CDR1 LNHNV, CDR2 YYDKDF (reference sequence). V shed 3 bases and J shed 0 bases, with 9 bases lying between them. The CDR3 has 14 amino acids. In nucleotides, the CDR3 is TGTGCCACCAGCAGCCTGGACAACTCCTACGAGCAGTACTTC. It is translated as CATSSLDNSYEQYF.

V is TRBV5-4 and J is TRBJ2-1, with D possibly TRBD2 on 6 matching bases. The CDR3 extends over 15 amino acids. Between the trimmed V and J ends, which lost 4 bases and 5 bases, there was a span of 16 bases. CDR1 and CDR2 from the germline V gene are SGHNT and YYREEE (reference sequence). The chain's CDR3 is CASSHRTTQDNEQFF. The CDR3, as DNA: TGTGCCAGCAGCCACCGGACTACGCAAGACAATGAGCAGTTCTTC.

V is TRBV5-1 and J is TRBJ2-5, with 7 bases aligning to TRBD1. V shed 0 bases and J 5 bases; nucleotides not matched to a gene: 7. This CDR3 is built from 15 residues. Germline CDR1 and CDR2: SGHRS and YFSETQ. The CDR3 sequence is CASSLVTGERETQYF. In DNA, the CDR3 is TGCGCCAGCAGCTTGGTAACAGGGGAGAGGGAGACCCAGTACTTC.

The rearrangement uses TRBV4-1 and TRBJ1-1, with TRBD1 as a possible D gene (5 bases). The CDR3 consists of 13 residues. Germline V gene lookup returns CDR1 MGHRA and CDR2 YSYEKL. The V end lost 5 bases, the J end lost 7 bases, and 14 bases lay between the germline ends. Here the CDR3 reads CASSGTGTDEAFF. CDR3 nucleotide sequence: TGCGCCAGCAGCGGCACAGGCACCGATGAAGCTTTCTTT.

This clonotype was found many times. The rearrangement uses TRBV5-4 and TRBJ2-5; unclear D gene. The V gene's germline CDR1 is SGHNT and CDR2 YYREEE (reference sequence). Trimming removed 1 base at V and 6 bases at J, with 4 bases between. CDR3 size: 11 residues. The CDR3 sequence: CASSLMQTQYF. In nucleotides, the CDR3 is TGTGCCAGCAGCTTGATGCAGACCCAGTACTTC.

The rearrangement uses TRBV5-4 and TRBJ1-2, with a weak D call TRBD1 (5 bases). Trimming removed 5 bases at V and 14 bases at J, with 16 bases between. CDR1 is SGHNT, CDR2 YYREEE, per germline (reference sequence). The CDR3 runs 11 residues. CDR3 coding DNA: TGTGCCAGCAGTTTTACAGGCCTCAAGACCTTC. It translates to CASSFTGLKTF.

This chain connects TRBV6-1 to TRBJ1-1; maybe TRBD1 (6 bases). The ends were cut back, 5 bases at V and 0 bases at J, with 13 bases in the middle. Germline lookup yields CDR1 MNHNS and CDR2 SASEGT. The CDR3 has 15 amino acids. CDR3 amino acids: CASSYSDRMNTEAFF. In nucleotides, the CDR3 is TGTGCCAGCAGTTATTCGGACAGAATGAACACTGAAGCTTTCTTT.

This clonotype occurred many times. This chain joins TRBV5-1 and TRBJ2-1; 11 bases line up with TRBD2. V trimming: 3 bases; J trimming: 4 bases; junction bases outside the gene matches: 6. The CDR3 spans 16 residues. Germline V CDR1 and CDR2: SGHRS, YFSETQ. The CDR3 region has the DNA TGCGCCAGCAGCTCATTAGCGGGAGGGTCATACAATGAGCAGTTCTTC. Amino acids: CASSSLAGGSYNEQFF.